A single sample gave rise to the 11 T cell receptor beta chains below, sequenced in a study of blood T cells in healthy people across ages. The second PCR ran roughly 7 to 12 cycles with a sample-barcoded 5' primer and J-beta primers. TCRdb passed the 5' RACE reads through MiXCR, listing each CDR3 protein once. The sample shows approximately 1,100,000 distinct CDR3 sequences, 40% to 50% of them seen only once. Sequenced material: blood. All receptors derive from a woman aged 55-75 years in good health.

The chain uses TRBV10-3 and TRBJ2-5; 11 bases align to TRBD2. The end of the DNA aligns better with TRBJ2-7, so the J call may be wrong. There are 18 residues in the CDR3. The germline V gene has CDR1 ENHRY and CDR2 SYGVKD. The CDR3 bases are TGTGCCATCAGTACACAACCCCCGGGACTAGCGGCCCCTGGCGAGCAGTACTTC. As protein: CAISTQPPGLAAPGEQYF.

This CDR3 is CASSQSTANYGYTF. The CDR3 coding sequence is TGTGCCAGCAGCCAATCGACTGCAAACTATGGCTACACCTTC. The rearrangement uses TRBV16 and TRBJ1-2, with unresolved D. Germline loops: CDR1 KGHSY, CDR2 FQNENV. V dropped 0 bases and J dropped 2 bases, with 7 bases sitting between them. The CDR3 runs to 14 residues. The full variable domain, completed using reference TRBV16 and TRBJ1-2, is GEEVAQTPKHLVRGEGQKAKLYCAPIKGHSYVFWYQQVLKNEFKFLISFQNENVFDETGMPKERFSAKCLPNSPCSLEIQATKLEDSAVYFCASSQSTANYGYTFGSGTRLTVV.

This sequence joins TRBV6-2 or TRBV6-3 and TRBJ2-1; 10 bases map to TRBD2. V lost 7 bases to trimming and J lost 5 bases; unmatched junction nucleotides: 8. CDR1 MNHEY and CDR2 SVGEGT come from the germline V gene. The CDR3 contains 15 residues. The CDR3 loop reads CASTLGLALNNEQFF. The CDR3 DNA follows: TGTGCCAGCACTCTGGGACTAGCGCTTAACAATGAGCAGTTCTTC.

In this sample, this clonotype turned up once. The CDR3 sequence is CASSAGTSGRWAKNIQYF. CDR3 nucleotide sequence: TGTGCCAGCAGCGCCGGGACTAGCGGGAGGTGGGCCAAAAACATTCAGTACTTC. The V and J genes are TRBV9 and TRBJ2-4; 15 bases agree with TRBD2. CDR1 and CDR2 (germline): SGDLS, YYNGEE. V lost 3 bases, J lost 1 base, and 5 bases stayed unmatched. The CDR3 has 18 amino acids.

In this sample, this clonotype turned up once. CDR3 protein: CATSPQGARETQYF. DNA for the CDR3: TGTGCCACCAGCCCACAGGGGGCTAGGGAGACCCAGTACTTC. The chain uses TRBV15 and TRBJ2-5; 9 nucleotides align to TRBD1. Losses at the gene ends were 5 bases for V and 5 bases for J; bases not matched to a gene: 6. The CDR3 sequence is 14 residues long. Germline CDR1 reads LNHNV; CDR2 reads YYDKDF (reference sequence).

This clonotype has a handful of counts. V usage is TRBV27 and J usage is TRBJ2-7; 7 nucleotides match TRBD2. Germline lookup yields CDR1 MNHEY and CDR2 SMNVEV (reference sequence). The CDR3 is 13 amino acids. V shed 8 bases, J shed 2 bases, and the junction held 6 bases outside the gene matches. The CDR3 bases are TGTGCCAGCGGCACTAGCGTGACCTACGAGCAGTACTTC. Translating gives CASGTSVTYEQYF.

V is TRBV20-1 and J is TRBJ1-2; 10 bases are a match to TRBD1. With 2 bases clipped from V and 5 bases from J, the junction kept 8 bases outside the gene matches. The CDR3 spans 15 residues. Germline assignment: CDR1 DFQATT and CDR2 SNEGSKA (reference sequence). The CDR3 coding sequence is TGCAGTGCTAGAACCCGGGACAGGGGCGAGTATGGCTACACCTTC. It is translated as CSARTRDRGEYGYTF.

This sequence joins TRBV20-1 and TRBJ1-1, with TRBD1 identical over 7 bases. Per the germline V gene, CDR1 is DFQATT and CDR2 is SNEGSKA (reference sequence). The CDR3 runs 13 residues. Unmatched junction bases numbered 2, after V lost 3 bases and J lost 1 base. CDR3 bases: TGCAGTGCTAGTAGGGGGCGGAACACTGAAGCTTTCTTT. Translation gives CSASRGRNTEAFF.

This clonotype was detected a few times. This chain uses TRBV11-2 with TRBJ2-4; D is unclear. This CDR3 comprises 13 residues. V gave up 5 bases and J gave up 4 bases, with 9 bases separating them. Germline CDR1 reads SGHAT; CDR2 reads FQNNGV. The CDR3 region is CASSPDPKNIQYF. The CDR3 DNA reads TGTGCCAGCAGCCCCGACCCTAAAAACATTCAGTACTTC.

The rearrangement uses TRBV6-2 or TRBV6-3 and TRBJ1-1; D may be TRBD1 (5 bases). Trimming took 6 bases from V and 1 from J, leaving 12 bases between them. This CDR3 has 14 amino acids. CDR1 and CDR2 from the germline V gene are MNHEY and SVGEGT. CDR3 residues: CASSWGIQNTEAFF. Written as DNA, the CDR3 is TGTGCCAGCAGCTGGGGGATCCAGAACACTGAAGCTTTCTTT.

This clonotype appeared a few times. This chain uses TRBV3-1 with TRBJ2-7; D is undetermined. Germline-derived CDR1 and CDR2 are LGHDT and YNNKEL (reference sequence). This CDR3 contains 13 residues. V lost 1 base and J 8 bases, leaving 12 bases between the germline ends. CDR3 sequence reads: CASSQGSVAKQYF. The CDR3 DNA reads as TGTGCCAGCAGCCAAGGGAGCGTAGCTAAGCAGTACTTC.